This T cell receptor beta chain was recovered during a study of cytomegalovirus exposure and HLA in healthy donors. This clone turned up a few times. Antigen unknown. Overall study findings and caveats: HLA alleles were associated with fewer than 20,000 TCR beta sequences in a later analysis at 0.05 false discovery rate. As was reported, the HLA-A and HLA-B alleles of most subjects were accurately predicted from TCR beta sequences. In terms of immune exposure information, only CMV serostatus was available.

The CDR3 length is 14 residues. Germline lookup yields CDR1 MRHNA and CDR2 SNTAGT. Primers for the PCR totalled 60 Vbeta and 13 Jbeta. Measured with immunoSEQ multiplex PCR; TCRdb has only the in-frame clones, and not every one. The table includes around 94,000 clones, 55% to 80% detected once. The rearrangement links TRBV6-4 to TRBJ2-3; D gene unclear. The sequenced material came from PBMCs. The clonotype was recovered from a human donor in good health. The chain's CDR3 is CAPLSRAPTDTQYF. DNA for the CDR3: TGTGCGCCGCTTTCCCGCGCGCCCACAGATACGCAGTATTTT.